This record covers a single TCR beta chain. Authors' analysis steps: Quantification of nucleated cells was approximated via reference gene primer amplification. Here immunoSEQ multiplex PCR was the method, and the copy in TCRdb shows in-frame clones only, minus some. Clone size and V and J calls were adopted from that table, with D and trimming inferred from the DNA. The sample has 200,000 or so clones, 88% seen once. The entry originates in a study of blood T cell repertoires in COVID-19. V lost 0 bases and J 3 bases, leaving 13 bases between the germline ends. This CDR3 comprises 16 residues. Germline-derived CDR1 and CDR2 are SGHDT and YYEEEE.

The V gene is TRBV5-6, the J gene TRBJ2-1, with D possibly matching TRBD2 (5 bases). The origin of this receptor is a man between 65 and 85 years old with acute or convalescent COVID-19. The specimen was peripheral blood. CDR3 residues: CASSLESSGYYNEQFF. DNA for the CDR3: TGTGCCAGCAGCTTGGAATCCAGCGGTTACTACAATGAGCAGTTCTTC. Full variable domain (missing parts from reference TRBV5-6 and TRBJ2-1): DAGVTQSPTHLIKTRGQQVTLRCSPKSGHDTVSWYQQALGQGPQFIFQYYEEEERQRGNFPDRFSGHQFPNYSSELNVNALLLGDSALYLCASSLESSGYYNEQFFGPGTRLTVL.